This TCR beta chain was sequenced during a study of blood T cells in healthy people across ages. Of note for this clonotype: What it recognizes is unknown.

Germline CDR1 DFQATT, CDR2 SNEGSKA (reference sequence). V lost 6 bases, J lost 8 bases, and 5 bases stayed unmatched. The CDR3 loop spans 11 amino acids. Study-wide findings and caveats: Naive T cell percentage showed a strong correlation with TCR beta diversity.

Through a sample-barcoded 5' primer and a J-beta primer mix, a second PCR was run for roughly 7 to 11 cycles. TCRdb called the 5' RACE reads again in MiXCR, with one record for every CDR3 protein. The table lists about 1 million distinct CDR3 sequences, roughly 24% of them singletons, with around 0.75% in the top ten. This same sample was also taken into another study, of T cells of mothers and their children.

The source material was blood. The receptor's source is a girl aged 2 to 10 in good health. V usage is TRBV20-1 and J usage is TRBJ1-1; 8 bases agree with TRBD1. The CDR3 DNA sequence: TGCAGTGCCCCGGGGACAGGCGAAGCTTTCTTT. Translated: CSAPGTGEAFF.